This T cell receptor beta chain emerged from a study of shared clonotypes between healthy human individuals. On the study more broadly: CD4 naive and CD4 memory each took three plates per donor, while CD8 naive took two and CD8 memory one.

Trimming removed 5 bases from V and 5 bases from J, with 16 bases in between. This CDR3 comprises 15 residues. Looked up from germline, CDR1 is SEHNR and CDR2 is FQNEAQ (reference sequence). It was CD45RO-negative cells, positively selected for CCR7, that made up naive CD8 cells, with terminally differentiated effector memory CD45RA+ cells excluded. In the case of this clone: Its cognate antigen is unknown.

Study-wide results and caveats: The study generally estimated greater richness for naive than memory subsets. Relative to their counterparts shared across all four donors, non-shared clonotypes exhibited diminished generation probabilities. Sampling included only blood; tissue repertoires likely differ.

The method was immunoSEQ multiplex PCR; TCRdb's version includes in-frame clones alone and lacks a portion of them. The data contain 550,000 to 750,000 clones, 92% of them singletons. The sequenced material came from naive CD8+ T cells sorted from blood. The origin of this receptor is a man between 25 and 39 years old in good health. J is TRBJ2-4 and V is TRBV7-9; weak D call: TRBD1 (5 bases). The CDR3 nucleotides are TGTGCCAGCAGCCCCAAGACAGACAAGGAAAACATTCAGTACTTC. It translates to CASSPKTDKENIQYF. The complete variable domain, with remaining parts taken from reference TRBV7-9 and TRBJ2-4, reads DTGVSQNPRHKITKRGQNVTFRCDPISEHNRLYWYRQTLGQGPEFLTYFQNEAQLEKSRLLSDRFSAERPKGSFSTLEIQRTEQGDSAMYLCASSPKTDKENIQYFGAGTRLSVL.